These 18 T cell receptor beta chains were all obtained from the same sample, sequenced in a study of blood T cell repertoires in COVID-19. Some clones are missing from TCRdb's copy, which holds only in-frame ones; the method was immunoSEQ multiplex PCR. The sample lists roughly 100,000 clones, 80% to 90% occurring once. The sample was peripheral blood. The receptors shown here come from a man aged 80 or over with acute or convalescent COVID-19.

The CDR3 is CASSLLQAPSYEQYF. The CDR3 DNA is TGTGCCAGCAGCCTCCTCCAGGCCCCCTCCTACGAGCAGTACTTC. The rearrangement uses TRBV9 and TRBJ2-7; D is uncertain. V lost 4 bases to trimming and J lost 0 bases, with 14 bases between them. This CDR3 spans 15 amino acids. Germline values: CDR1 SGDLS, CDR2 YYNGEE.

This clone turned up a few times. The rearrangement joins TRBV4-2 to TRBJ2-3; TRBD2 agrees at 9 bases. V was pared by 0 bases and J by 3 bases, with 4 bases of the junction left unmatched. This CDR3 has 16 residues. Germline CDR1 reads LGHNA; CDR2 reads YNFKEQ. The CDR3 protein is CASSQDLAGVTDTQYF. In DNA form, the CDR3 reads TGTGCCAGCAGCCAAGACTTAGCGGGAGTGACAGATACGCAGTATTTT.

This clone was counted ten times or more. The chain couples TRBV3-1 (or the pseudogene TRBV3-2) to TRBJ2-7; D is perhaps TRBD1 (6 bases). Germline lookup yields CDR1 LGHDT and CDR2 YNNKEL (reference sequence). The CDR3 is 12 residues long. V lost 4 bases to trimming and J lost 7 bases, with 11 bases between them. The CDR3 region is CASSPLRGEQYF. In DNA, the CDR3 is TGTGCCAGCAGCCCCCTAAGGGGGGAGCAGTACTTC.

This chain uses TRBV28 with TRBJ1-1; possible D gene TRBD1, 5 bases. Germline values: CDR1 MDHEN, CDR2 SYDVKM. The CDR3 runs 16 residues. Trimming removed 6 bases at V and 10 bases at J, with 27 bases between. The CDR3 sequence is CASSQAAFQGRGGAFF. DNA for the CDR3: TGTGCCAGCAGCCAAGCCGCATTTCAGGGACGGGGGGGAGCTTTCTTT.

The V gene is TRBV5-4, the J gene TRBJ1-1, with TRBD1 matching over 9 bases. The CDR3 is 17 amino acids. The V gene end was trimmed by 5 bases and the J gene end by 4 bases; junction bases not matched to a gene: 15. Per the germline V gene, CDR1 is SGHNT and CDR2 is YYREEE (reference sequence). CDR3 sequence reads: CASSSTGTGIVGTEAFF. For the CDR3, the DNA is TGTGCCAGCAGTTCCACCGGGACAGGGATTGTCGGCACTGAAGCTTTCTTT.

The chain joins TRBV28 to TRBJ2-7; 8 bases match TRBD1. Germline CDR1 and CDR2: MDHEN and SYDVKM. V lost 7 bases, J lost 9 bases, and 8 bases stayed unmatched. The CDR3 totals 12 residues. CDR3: CASTTGGGGQYF. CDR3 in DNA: TGTGCCAGCACAACAGGGGGTGGTGGGCAGTACTTC.

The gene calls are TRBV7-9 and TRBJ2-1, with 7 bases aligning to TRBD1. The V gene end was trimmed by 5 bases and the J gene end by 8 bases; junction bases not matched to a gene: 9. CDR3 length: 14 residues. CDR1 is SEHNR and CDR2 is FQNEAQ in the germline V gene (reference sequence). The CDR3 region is CASSNHLGTDEQFF. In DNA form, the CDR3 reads TGTGCCAGCAGCAACCACCTTGGGACAGATGAGCAGTTCTTC.

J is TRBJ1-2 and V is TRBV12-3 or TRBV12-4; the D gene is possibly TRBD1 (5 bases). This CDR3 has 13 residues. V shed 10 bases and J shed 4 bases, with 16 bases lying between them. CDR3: CATHSGAGYGYTF. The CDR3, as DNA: TGTGCCACCCACAGTGGGGCCGGCTATGGCTACACCTTC.

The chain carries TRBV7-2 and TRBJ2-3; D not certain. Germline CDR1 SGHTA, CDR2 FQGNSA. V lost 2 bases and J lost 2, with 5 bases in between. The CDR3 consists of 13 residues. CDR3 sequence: CASSLLYTDTQYF. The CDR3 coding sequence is TGTGCCAGCAGCTTACTCTACACAGATACGCAGTATTTT.

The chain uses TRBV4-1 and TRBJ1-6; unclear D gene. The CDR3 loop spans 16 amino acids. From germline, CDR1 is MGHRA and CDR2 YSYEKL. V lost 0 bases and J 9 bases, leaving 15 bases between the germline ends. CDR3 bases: TGCGCCAGCAGCCAAGAGTTGAGGGTTACACGTTCACCCCTCCACTTT. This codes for CASSQELRVTRSPLHF.

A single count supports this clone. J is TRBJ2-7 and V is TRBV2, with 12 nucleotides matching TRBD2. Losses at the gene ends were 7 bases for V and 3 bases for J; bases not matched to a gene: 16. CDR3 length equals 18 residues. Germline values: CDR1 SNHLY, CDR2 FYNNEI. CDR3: CASTRRLAGGPKNYEQYF. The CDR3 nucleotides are TGTGCCAGCACCCGGAGGCTAGCGGGAGGGCCTAAAAACTACGAGCAGTACTTC.

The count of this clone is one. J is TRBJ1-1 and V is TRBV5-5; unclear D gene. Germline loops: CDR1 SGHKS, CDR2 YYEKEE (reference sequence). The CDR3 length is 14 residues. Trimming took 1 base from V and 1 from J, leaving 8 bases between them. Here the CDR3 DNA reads TGTGCCAGCAGCTTGTCATGGCAGAACACTGAAGCTTTCTTT. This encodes CASSLSWQNTEAFF.

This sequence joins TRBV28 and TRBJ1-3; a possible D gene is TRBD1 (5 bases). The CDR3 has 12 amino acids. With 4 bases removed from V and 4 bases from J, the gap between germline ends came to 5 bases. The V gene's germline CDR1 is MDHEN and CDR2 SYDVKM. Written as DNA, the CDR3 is TGTGCCAGCAGTTCAGGGGGAAACACCATATATTTT. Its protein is CASSSGGNTIYF.

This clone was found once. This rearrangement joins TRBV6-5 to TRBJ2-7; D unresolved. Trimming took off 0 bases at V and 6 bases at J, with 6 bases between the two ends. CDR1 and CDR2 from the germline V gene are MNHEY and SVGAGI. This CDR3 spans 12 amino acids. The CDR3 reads CASSYSFFEQYF. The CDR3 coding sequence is TGTGCCAGCAGTTACTCGTTCTTCGAGCAGTACTTC.

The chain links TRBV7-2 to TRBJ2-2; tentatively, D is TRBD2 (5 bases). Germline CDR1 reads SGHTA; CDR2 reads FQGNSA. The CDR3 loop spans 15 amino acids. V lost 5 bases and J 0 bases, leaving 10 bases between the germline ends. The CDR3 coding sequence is TGTGCCAGCAGCCAGGACTGGACGAACACCGGGGAGCTGTTTTTT. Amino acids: CASSQDWTNTGELFF.

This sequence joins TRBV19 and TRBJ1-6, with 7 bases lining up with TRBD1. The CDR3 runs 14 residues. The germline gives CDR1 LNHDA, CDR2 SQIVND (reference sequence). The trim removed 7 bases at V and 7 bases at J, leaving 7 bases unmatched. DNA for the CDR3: TGTGCCAGTAATCCGACAGGGCGCAATTCACCCCTCCACTTT. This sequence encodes CASNPTGRNSPLHF.

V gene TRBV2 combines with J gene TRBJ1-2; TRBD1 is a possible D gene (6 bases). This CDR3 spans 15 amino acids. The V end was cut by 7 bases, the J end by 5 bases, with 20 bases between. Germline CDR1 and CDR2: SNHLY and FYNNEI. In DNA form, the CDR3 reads TGTGCCAGCACTATACACGGGGGGGCTTATTATGGCTACACCTTC. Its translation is CASTIHGGAYYGYTF.

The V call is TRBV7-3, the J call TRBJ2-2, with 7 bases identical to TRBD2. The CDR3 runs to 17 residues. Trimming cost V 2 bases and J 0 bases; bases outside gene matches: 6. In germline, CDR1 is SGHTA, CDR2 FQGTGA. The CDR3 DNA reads TGTGCCAGCAGCTTAGATGGCGGGAGAGCGAACACCGGGGAGCTGTTTTTT. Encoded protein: CASSLDGGRANTGELFF. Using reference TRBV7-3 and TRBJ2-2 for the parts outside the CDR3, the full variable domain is GAGVSQTPSNKVTEKGKYVELRCDPISGHTALYWYRQSLGQGPEFLIYFQGTGAADDSGLPNDRFFAVRPEGSVSTLKIQRTERGDSAVYLCASSLDGGRANTGELFFGEGSRLTVL.